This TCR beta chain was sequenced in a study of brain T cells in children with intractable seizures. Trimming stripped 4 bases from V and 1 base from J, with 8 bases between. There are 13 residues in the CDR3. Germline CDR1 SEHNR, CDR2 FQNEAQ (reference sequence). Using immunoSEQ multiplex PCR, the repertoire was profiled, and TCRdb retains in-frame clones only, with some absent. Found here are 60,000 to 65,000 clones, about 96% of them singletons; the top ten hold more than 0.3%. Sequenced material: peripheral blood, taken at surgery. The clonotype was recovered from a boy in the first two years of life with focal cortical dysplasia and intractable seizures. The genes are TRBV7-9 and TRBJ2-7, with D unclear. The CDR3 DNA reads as TGTGCCAGCAGCTCTCCCCGTTCCTACGAGCAGTACTTC. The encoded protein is CASSSPRSYEQYF.